This TCR beta chain was retrieved from a study of blood T cell repertoires in COVID-19 (TCRdb year 2020). As for the study more broadly: The collaborator samples originated in the United States, Italy and Spain and spanned the acute and convalescent phases of COVID-19. The material from the prospective study consisted of cDNA or gDNA derived from T cells, B-cell-depleted T cells, or PBMCs. The dataset comprised deeply sampled blood TCRbeta repertoires from subjects exposed to, actively infected with, or recovered from COVID-19. A freely available public database, intended as a resource for researchers studying the immune response to SARS-CoV-2, is where the repertoires were released. The samples were drawn from two sources: the first 160 participants of the ongoing ImmuneRACE study, and approximately 1,300 subjects contributed by 6 global collaborators. Nearly every sample came with metadata listing a de-identified subject ID, COVID-19 status, age in years and sex. Where available, HLA class I and class II types were taken from metadata supplied by the sample provider and were not determined by assay-based typing. General conclusions and limits of the study: The quantity of clinical and demographic metadata differed by source and by participant and was supplied without curation.

TCRbeta CDR3 regions were amplified from genomic DNA using the immunoSEQ Assay, a bias-controlled multiplex PCR. The original methods were these. The number of nucleated cells in each sample was estimated from the amplification of reference gene primers within the assay. To quantify the absolute abundance of each unique TCRbeta CDR3 rearrangement, sequence reads were collapsed and filtered. For each sample, productive Simpson clonality was calculated by taking the square root of Simpson's diversity index across productive rearrangements. The clones in this table, taken by TCRdb from immuneACCESS, are in-frame only. Not every clone is retained; where verified, under half of the shortfall comes from an unresolved V gene, and the cause of the rest is unknown. V, J and clone size are those of that table, while D and trimming were read from the DNA. The sample table contains some 230,000 clones; only one count was recorded for under 90% of them. The ten largest clones capture 5% to 6.5% of the sample.

The trim is 10 bases for V and 8 bases for J, with a gap of 15 bases between the germline ends. The germline V gene encodes CDR1 LNHDA and CDR2 SQIVND (reference sequence). The CDR3 runs 12 residues from the cysteine to the phenylalanine. Only the CDR3 part of the read is kept: 36 bases, read in frame from the first base. For this clone: It has no known antigen specificity. Within one base of it there is no much larger clone, and no base qualities were kept.

A second Seattle source provided samples from volunteer blood donors who had recovered from COVID-19. Each collaborating institution followed its own protocols to collect whole blood in K2EDTA tubes. For TCRbeta analysis, collaborators shipped samples as frozen whole blood, isolated PBMCs, or DNA extracted from either of those sample types. The rearranged chain carries TRBV19 and TRBJ2-1; TRBD2 could be the D gene, as 7 bases match. Material for sequencing was peripheral blood. The clonotype comes from a woman aged 60-75 years who had recovered from COVID-19. The DNA sequence reads TGTGCCACCCTGAGAGGGGGGGATGAGCAGTTCTTC. Its protein is CATLRGGDEQFF.